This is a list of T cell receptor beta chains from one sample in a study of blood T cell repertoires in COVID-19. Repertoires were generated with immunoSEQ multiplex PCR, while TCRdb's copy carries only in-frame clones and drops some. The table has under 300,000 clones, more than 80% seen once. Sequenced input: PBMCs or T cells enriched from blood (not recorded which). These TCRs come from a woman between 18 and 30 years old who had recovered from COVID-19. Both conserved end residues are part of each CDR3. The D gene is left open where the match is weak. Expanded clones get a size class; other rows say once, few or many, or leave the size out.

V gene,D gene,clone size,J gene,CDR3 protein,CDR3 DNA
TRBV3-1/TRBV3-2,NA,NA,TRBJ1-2,CASTPYRDNSYGYTF,TGTGCCAGCACGCCCTACCGGGACAACTCCTATGGCTACACCTTC
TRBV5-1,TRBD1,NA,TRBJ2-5,CASSLTDRDRETQYF,TGCGCCAGCAGCCTAACCGACAGGGATCGAGAGACCCAGTACTTC
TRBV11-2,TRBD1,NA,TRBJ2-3,CASSPGTGVHTDTQYF,TGTGCCAGCAGCCCCGGGACAGGGGTCCACACAGATACGCAGTATTTT
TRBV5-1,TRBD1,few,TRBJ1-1,CASSPGTGNTEAFF,TGCGCCAGCAGTCCCGGGACAGGGAACACTGAAGCTTTCTTT
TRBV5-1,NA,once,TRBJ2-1,CASSLLFADEQFF,TGCGCCAGCAGCTTGCTCTTCGCGGATGAGCAGTTCTTC
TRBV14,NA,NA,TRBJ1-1,CASSQGGLGRNTEAFF,TGTGCCAGCAGCCAGGGGGGGCTTGGTAGGAACACTGAAGCTTTCTTT
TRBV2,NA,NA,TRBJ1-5,CASSEGVVGRSLYQPQHF,TGTGCCAGCAGTGAAGGGGTTGTAGGCAGGTCACTTTATCAGCCCCAGCATTTT
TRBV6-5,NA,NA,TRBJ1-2,CASTPDAQGHGYTF,TGTGCCAGCACCCCCGATGCCCAGGGCCATGGCTACACCTTC
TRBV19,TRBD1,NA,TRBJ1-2,CASRRDRGSAYGYTF,TGTGCCAGTAGGCGCGACAGGGGGTCGGCCTATGGCTACACCTTC
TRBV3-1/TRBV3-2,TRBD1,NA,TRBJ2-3,CASSHPGTGADTQYF,TGTGCCAGCAGCCACCCCGGGACAGGAGCAGATACGCAGTATTTT
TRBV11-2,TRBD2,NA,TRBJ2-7,CASSLGILAGAREQYF,TGTGCCAGCAGCTTAGGGATTTTAGCGGGTGCTCGCGAGCAGTACTTC
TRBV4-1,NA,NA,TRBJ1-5,CASSQVSPYSNQPQHF,TGCGCCAGCAGCCAAGTTTCTCCTTATAGCAATCAGCCCCAGCATTTT
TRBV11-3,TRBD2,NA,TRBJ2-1,CASSLVPSGGQFF,TGTGCCAGCAGCTTAGTTCCTAGCGGGGGTCAGTTCTTC
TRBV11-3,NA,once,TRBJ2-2,CASSPERGSGELFF,TGTGCCAGCAGCCCGGAAAGGGGCTCCGGGGAGCTGTTTTTT
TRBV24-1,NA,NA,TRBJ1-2,CATSDPTTAGYGYTF,TGTGCCACCAGTGATCCAACGACGGCGGGCTATGGCTACACCTTC
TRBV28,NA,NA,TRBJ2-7,CASTKMGGVPYEQYF,TGTGCCAGCACCAAGATGGGAGGAGTACCCTACGAGCAGTACTTC
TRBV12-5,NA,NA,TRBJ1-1,CASGLSGWGDEAFF,TGTGCTAGTGGTTTGTCCGGGTGGGGGGATGAAGCTTTCTTT
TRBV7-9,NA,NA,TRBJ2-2,CASSLARANTGELFF,TGTGCCAGCAGCTTAGCCAGGGCGAACACCGGGGAGCTGTTTTTT
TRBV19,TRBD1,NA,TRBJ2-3,CASSIGGGGTDTQYF,TGTGCCAGTAGTATAGGAGGGGGCGGCACAGATACGCAGTATTTT
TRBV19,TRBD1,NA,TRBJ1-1,CASSIPGQENTEAFF,TGTGCCAGTAGTATTCCCGGACAGGAGAACACTGAAGCTTTCTTT
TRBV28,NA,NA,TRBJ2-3,CASSLSGTDTQYF,TGTGCCAGCAGTTTATCCGGCACAGATACGCAGTATTTT
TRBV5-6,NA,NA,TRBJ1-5,CASSLARVNQPQHF,TGTGCCAGCAGCTTGGCCCGGGTCAATCAGCCCCAGCATTTT
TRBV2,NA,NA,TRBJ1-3,CASSFDTSGNTIYF,TGTGCCAGCAGTTTCGACACCTCTGGAAACACCATATATTTT
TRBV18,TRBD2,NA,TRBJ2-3,CASSPRAGVPSTDTQYF,TGTGCCAGCTCACCAAGGGCGGGGGTGCCTAGCACAGATACGCAGTATTTT
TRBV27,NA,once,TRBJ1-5,CASSGRPGQPQHF,TGTGCCAGCAGCGGCAGGCCCGGTCAGCCCCAGCATTTT
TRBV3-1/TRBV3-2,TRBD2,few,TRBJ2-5,CASSPRLAGGPGEETQYF,TGTGCCAGCAGCCCTAGACTAGCGGGGGGGCCAGGGGAAGAGACCCAGTACTTC
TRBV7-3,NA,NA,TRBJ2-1,CASSLSSRGGEQFF,TGTGCCAGCAGCTTATCTTCGCGGGGAGGTGAGCAGTTCTTC
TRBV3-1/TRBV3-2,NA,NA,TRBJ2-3,CASSRALAGASPDTQYF,TGTGCCAGCAGCCGGGCCCTGGCGGGGGCCTCCCCAGATACGCAGTATTTT
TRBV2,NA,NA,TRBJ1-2,CASSEGANLRYYGYTF,TGTGCCAGCAGTGAAGGGGCCAATTTAAGATACTATGGCTACACCTTC
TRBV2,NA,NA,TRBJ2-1,CAILPRDKPFF,TGTGCCATCCTGCCCCGGGACAAACCGTTCTTC
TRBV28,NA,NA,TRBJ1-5,CASSFGRRYYQPQHF,TGTGCCAGCAGTTTTGGGAGACGATACTATCAGCCCCAGCATTTT
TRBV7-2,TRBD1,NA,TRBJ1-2,CASSSWDSNYGYTF,TGTGCCAGCAGCTCTTGGGACAGTAACTATGGCTACACCTTC
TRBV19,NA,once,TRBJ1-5,CASHDRVGNQPQHF,TGTGCCAGTCACGACCGGGTGGGCAATCAGCCCCAGCATTTT
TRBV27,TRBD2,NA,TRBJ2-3,CASRAGGRDTQYF,TGTGCCAGCCGGGCGGGGGGGAGAGATACGCAGTATTTT
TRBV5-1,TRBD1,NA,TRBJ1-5,CASSSGQGIDQPQHF,TGCGCCAGCAGCTCCGGACAGGGTATAGATCAGCCCCAGCATTTT
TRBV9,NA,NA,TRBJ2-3,CASSVESSRSDTQYF,TGTGCCAGCAGCGTAGAGAGTTCTCGGTCAGATACGCAGTATTTT
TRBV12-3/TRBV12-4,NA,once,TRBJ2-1,CASRRQGGEQFF,TGTGCCAGCAGGCGGCAGGGGGGCGAGCAGTTCTTC
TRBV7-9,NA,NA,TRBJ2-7,CASSPTRGGLYEQYF,TGTGCCAGCAGCCCGACCAGGGGAGGGTTGTACGAGCAGTACTTC
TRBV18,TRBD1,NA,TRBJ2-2,CASSRQGAGLEELFF,TGTGCCAGCTCACGACAGGGGGCCGGACTAGAGGAGCTGTTTTTT
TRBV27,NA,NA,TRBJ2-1,CASSPNEGNEQFF,TGTGCCAGCAGTCCCAACGAGGGCAATGAGCAGTTCTTC
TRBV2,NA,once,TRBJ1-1,CASRPEGLSEAFF,TGTGCCAGCAGGCCCGAGGGTCTATCCGAAGCTTTCTTT
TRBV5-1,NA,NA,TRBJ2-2,CASSLLHTGELFF,TGCGCCAGCAGCTTACTTCACACCGGGGAGCTGTTTTTT
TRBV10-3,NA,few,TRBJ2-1,CAIGGGDNEQFF,TGTGCCATCGGGGGGGGCGACAATGAGCAGTTCTTC